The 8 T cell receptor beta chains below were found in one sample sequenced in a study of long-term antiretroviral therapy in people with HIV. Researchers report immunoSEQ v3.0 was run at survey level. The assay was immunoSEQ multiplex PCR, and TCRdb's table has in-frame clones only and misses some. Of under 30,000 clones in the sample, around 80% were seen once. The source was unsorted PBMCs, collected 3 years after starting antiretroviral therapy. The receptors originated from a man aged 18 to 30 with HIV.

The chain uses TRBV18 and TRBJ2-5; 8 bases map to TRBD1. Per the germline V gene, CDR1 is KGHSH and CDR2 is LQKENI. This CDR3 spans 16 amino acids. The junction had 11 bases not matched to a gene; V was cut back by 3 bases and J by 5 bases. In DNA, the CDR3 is TGTGCCAGCTCACCGATTACAGGGGGAGTTTTGGAGACCCAGTACTTC. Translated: CASSPITGGVLETQYF.

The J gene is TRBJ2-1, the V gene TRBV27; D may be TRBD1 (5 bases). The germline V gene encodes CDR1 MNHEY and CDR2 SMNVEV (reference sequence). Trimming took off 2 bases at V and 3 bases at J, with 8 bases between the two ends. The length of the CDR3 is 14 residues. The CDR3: CASSLQGLYNEQFF. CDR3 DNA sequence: TGTGCCAGCAGTTTACAGGGTCTCTACAATGAGCAGTTCTTC.

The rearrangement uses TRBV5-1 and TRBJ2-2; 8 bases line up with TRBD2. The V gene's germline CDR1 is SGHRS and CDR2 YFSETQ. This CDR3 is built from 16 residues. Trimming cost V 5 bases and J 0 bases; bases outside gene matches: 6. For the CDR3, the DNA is TGCGCCAGCAGGTCGAGCGGGGGAACGAACACCGGGGAGCTGTTTTTT. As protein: CASRSSGGTNTGELFF.

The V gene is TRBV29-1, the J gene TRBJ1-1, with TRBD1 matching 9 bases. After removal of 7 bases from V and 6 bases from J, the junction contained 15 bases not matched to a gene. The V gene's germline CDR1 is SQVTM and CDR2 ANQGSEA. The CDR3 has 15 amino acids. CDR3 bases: TGCAGCGGTATACCGGGACAGGGTTTAATGGCTGAAGCTTTCTTT. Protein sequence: CSGIPGQGLMAEAFF.

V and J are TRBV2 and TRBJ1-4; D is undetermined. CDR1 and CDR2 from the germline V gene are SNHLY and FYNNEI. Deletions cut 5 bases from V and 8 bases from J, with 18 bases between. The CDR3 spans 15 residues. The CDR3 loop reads CASSFASQAQEKLFF. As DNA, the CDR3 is TGTGCCAGCAGTTTCGCCTCCCAGGCCCAAGAAAAACTGTTTTTT.

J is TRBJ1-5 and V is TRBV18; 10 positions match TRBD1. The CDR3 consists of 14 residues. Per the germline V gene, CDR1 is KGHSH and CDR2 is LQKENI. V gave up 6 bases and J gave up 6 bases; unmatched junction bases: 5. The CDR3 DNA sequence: TGTGCCAGCTCTTGGGACAGGGGCGGTCAGCCCCAGCATTTT. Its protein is CASSWDRGGQPQHF.

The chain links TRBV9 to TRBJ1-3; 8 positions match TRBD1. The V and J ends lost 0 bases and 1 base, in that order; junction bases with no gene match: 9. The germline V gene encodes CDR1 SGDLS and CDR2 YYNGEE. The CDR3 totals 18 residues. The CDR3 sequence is CASSVDVRQGASGNTIYF. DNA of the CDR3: TGTGCCAGCAGCGTAGATGTTCGGCAGGGGGCTTCTGGAAACACCATATATTTT. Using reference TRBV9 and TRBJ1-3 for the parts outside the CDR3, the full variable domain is DSGVTQTPKHLITATGQRVTLRCSPRSGDLSVYWYQQSLDQGLQFLIQYYNGEERAKGNILERFSAQQFPDLHSELNLSSLELGDSALYFCASSVDVRQGASGNTIYFGEGSWLTVV.

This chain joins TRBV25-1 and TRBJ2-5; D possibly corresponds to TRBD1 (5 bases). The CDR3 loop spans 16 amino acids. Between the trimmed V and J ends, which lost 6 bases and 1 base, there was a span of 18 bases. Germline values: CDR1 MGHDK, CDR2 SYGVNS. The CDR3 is CASRPRTNQAQETQYF. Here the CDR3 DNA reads TGTGCCAGCAGACCAAGGACAAACCAAGCCCAAGAGACCCAGTACTTC.